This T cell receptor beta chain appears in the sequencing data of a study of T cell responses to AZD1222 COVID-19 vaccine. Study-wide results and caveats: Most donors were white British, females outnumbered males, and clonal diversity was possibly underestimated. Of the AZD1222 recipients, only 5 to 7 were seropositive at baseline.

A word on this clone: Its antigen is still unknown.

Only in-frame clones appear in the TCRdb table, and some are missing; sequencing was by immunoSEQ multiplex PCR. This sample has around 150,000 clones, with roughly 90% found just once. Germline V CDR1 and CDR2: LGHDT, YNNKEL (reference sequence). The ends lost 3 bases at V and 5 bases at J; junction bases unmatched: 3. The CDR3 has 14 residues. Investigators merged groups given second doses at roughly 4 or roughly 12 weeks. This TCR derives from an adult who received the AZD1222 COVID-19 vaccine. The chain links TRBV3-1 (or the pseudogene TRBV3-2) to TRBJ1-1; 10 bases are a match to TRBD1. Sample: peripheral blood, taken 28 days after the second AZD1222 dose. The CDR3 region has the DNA TGTGCCAGCAGCCACCGGACAGGGGGAACTGAAGCTTTCTTT. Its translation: CASSHRTGGTEAFF.